This TCR beta chain was sequenced for a study of tumor-infiltrating lymphocytes in primary liver carcinoma. Study background: Between about 4 and 11 cm across, the tumors were all of stage T1-T3 N0M0.

Starting material of 400 to 600 ng total RNA yielded TCR beta cDNA via a constant-region primer. Library construction for TCR beta comprised three nested multiplex PCR rounds performed with slightly modified ARM-PCR. The first two PCR rounds used TRBV1-TRBV30 forward primers with a C-beta reverse primer, 10 to 11 cycles each. TCRdb re-derived calls from the multiplex PCR reads in MiXCR, one entry per CDR3 protein. The sample lists approximately 330,000 distinct CDR3 sequences; approximately 64% were seen once. CDR3 length: 19 amino acids. The germline gives CDR1 SGHAT, CDR2 FQNNGV. Trimming removed 3 bases from V and 0 bases from J, with 22 bases in between. Study-level findings and limits: Tumor region pairs showed greater overlap than either tumor-adjacent or tumor-blood pairs did.

Alongside blood RNA obtained from unsorted whole blood, germline DNA was also extracted. A remark on this clonotype: Its matching antigen is unknown.

Sequenced sample: peripheral blood. This chain uses TRBV11-2 with TRBJ2-3, with D perhaps assigned TRBD1 or TRBD2 (6 bases each). This clonotype was obtained from a man aged 40-49 years with primary liver carcinoma and hepatitis B virus infection. Here the CDR3 DNA reads TGTGCCAGCAGCTTTTGGAGGGGAGCAGGGGCTGCTAGCACAGATACGCAGTATTTT. Amino acids: CASSFWRGAGAASTDTQYF.